This T cell receptor (beta chain) emerged from a study of blood T cell repertoires in COVID-19. About the research overall: The samples span acute and convalescent COVID-19 from the United States, Italy and Spain. PBMCs, B-cell-depleted T cells, or T cells provided the cDNA or gDNA that made up the material.

In the original workflow: Using reference gene primer amplification, nucleated cell counts were estimated. Sequencing used immunoSEQ multiplex PCR; TCRdb keeps in-frame clones, though not all of them. That table supplies the V and J calls and clone size; D and trimming were determined from the DNA. The sample has about 260,000 clones; over 80% are singletons. Germline assignment: CDR1 SGHNT and CDR2 YYREEE (reference sequence). The CDR3 is 15 residues long. Trimming shortened V by 4 bases and J by 6 bases, and 19 bases separated the two germline ends. This clone was picked up a small number of times. V is TRBV5-4 and J is TRBJ1-2; D is unclear. This sequence originates from a middle-aged woman who had recovered from COVID-19. Sequencing used peripheral blood. The CDR3 nucleotides read TGTGCCAGCAGCCCAAGGGAGGGAGCTGCCCATGGCTACACCTTC. This sequence encodes CASSPREGAAHGYTF.